The TCR beta chain described here comes from a study of Graves' ophthalmopathy and Graves' hyperthyroidism. The CDR3 totals 15 residues. The J segment lost 4 bases and the V segment lost 1 base, leaving 1 base of the junction unmatched. The germline CDR1 and CDR2 sequences are SGHDN and FVKESK. The TCR beta CDR3 regions underwent amplification from RNA transcripts. HTBI primers were employed in first-round RT-PCR, then a second-round multiplex PCR followed. TCRdb itself ran the multiplex PCR reads through MiXCR, one entry per CDR3 protein. The table has about 13,000 distinct CDR3 sequences, approximately 48% seen once; the top ten hold around 50%. Notes on this clonotype: Antigen specificity is unknown.

Study-level points and caveats: Blood also harbored most expanded thyroid clonotypes above 0.001 frequency.

V gene TRBV14 combines with J gene TRBJ2-1; TRBD2 aligns across 10 bases. This clonotype originated in a woman in her twenties or thirties with Graves' ophthalmopathy. Sequencing input: peripheral blood. The CDR3, as DNA: TGTGCCAGCAGCCAAGCTAGCGGGAGTTACAATGAGCAGTTCTTC. Translation gives CASSQASGSYNEQFF.